Presented here are 6 T cell receptor beta chains from one specimen sequenced in a study of shared clonotypes between healthy human individuals. Clones were sequenced by immunoSEQ multiplex PCR, and TCRdb holds only the in-frame ones, with some missing. This table holds about 800,000 clones, 90% to 97% found once. Naive CD8 isolation took CD45RO-negative cells positively selected for CCR7 and excluded terminally differentiated effector memory CD45RA+ cells. The sample taken for sequencing was naive CD8+ T cells sorted from blood. The receptor source for this set is a man aged 25 to 40 in good health.

V gene TRBV7-2 combines with J gene TRBJ2-2; TRBD1 is a possible D gene (5 bases). CDR1 and CDR2 (germline): SGHTA, FQGNSA. With 3 bases removed from V and 3 bases from J, the gap between germline ends came to 14 bases. The CDR3 sequence is 16 residues long. The CDR3 loop is CASSFRPGWDTGELFF. As DNA, the CDR3 is TGTGCCAGCAGCTTTCGGCCAGGGTGGGACACCGGGGAGCTGTTTTTT.

This clone was observed a single time. The chain uses TRBV6-5 and TRBJ1-1, with D perhaps TRBD1 (5 bases). V dropped 10 bases and J dropped 5 bases, with 14 bases sitting between them. Germline V gene lookup returns CDR1 MNHEY and CDR2 SVGAGI. CDR3 length: 12 residues. CDR3 bases: TGTGCCACCATCCTCGGGGGGACTGAAGCTTTCTTT. This encodes CATILGGTEAFF.

The CDR3: CASSSNQRSGTGDDEQYF. The CDR3 DNA reads as TGTGCCAGCAGCTCCAATCAACGATCCGGGACAGGGGACGACGAGCAGTACTTC. The rearrangement uses TRBV13 and TRBJ2-7; 10 bases line up with TRBD1. The CDR3 has 18 residues. CDR1 and CDR2 (germline): PRHDT, FYEKMQ (reference sequence). V trimming: 4 bases; J trimming: 5 bases; junction bases outside the gene matches: 17.

The chain couples TRBV10-2 to TRBJ2-5; TRBD2 aligns across 9 bases. CDR3 length: 14 amino acids. The ends lost 8 bases at V and 1 base at J; junction bases unmatched: 5. Germline values: CDR1 WSHSY, CDR2 SAAADI. CDR3 in amino acids: CASGGGVGQETQYF. CDR3 nucleotides: TGCGCCAGCGGCGGGGGGGTCGGCCAAGAGACCCAGTACTTC.

The chain links TRBV29-1 to TRBJ2-1; D might be TRBD2 (7 bases). Per germline, CDR1 SQVTM and CDR2 ANQGSEA. This CDR3 has 17 residues. V dropped 5 bases and J dropped 8 bases, with 28 bases sitting between them. CDR3 region: CSVLGGGSTRGQDEQFF. CDR3 bases: TGCAGCGTTCTTGGGGGCGGGAGCACACGGGGTCAGGATGAGCAGTTCTTC.

This chain uses TRBV27 with TRBJ2-1, with D tentatively TRBD2 (5 bases). The CDR3 is 13 amino acids. Per the germline V gene, CDR1 is MNHEY and CDR2 is SMNVEV (reference sequence). V was cut by 3 bases and J by 6 bases, with 9 bases left in between. CDR3 protein: CASSFLATNEQFF. Written as DNA, the CDR3 is TGTGCCAGCAGTTTCTTAGCGACCAATGAGCAGTTCTTC.